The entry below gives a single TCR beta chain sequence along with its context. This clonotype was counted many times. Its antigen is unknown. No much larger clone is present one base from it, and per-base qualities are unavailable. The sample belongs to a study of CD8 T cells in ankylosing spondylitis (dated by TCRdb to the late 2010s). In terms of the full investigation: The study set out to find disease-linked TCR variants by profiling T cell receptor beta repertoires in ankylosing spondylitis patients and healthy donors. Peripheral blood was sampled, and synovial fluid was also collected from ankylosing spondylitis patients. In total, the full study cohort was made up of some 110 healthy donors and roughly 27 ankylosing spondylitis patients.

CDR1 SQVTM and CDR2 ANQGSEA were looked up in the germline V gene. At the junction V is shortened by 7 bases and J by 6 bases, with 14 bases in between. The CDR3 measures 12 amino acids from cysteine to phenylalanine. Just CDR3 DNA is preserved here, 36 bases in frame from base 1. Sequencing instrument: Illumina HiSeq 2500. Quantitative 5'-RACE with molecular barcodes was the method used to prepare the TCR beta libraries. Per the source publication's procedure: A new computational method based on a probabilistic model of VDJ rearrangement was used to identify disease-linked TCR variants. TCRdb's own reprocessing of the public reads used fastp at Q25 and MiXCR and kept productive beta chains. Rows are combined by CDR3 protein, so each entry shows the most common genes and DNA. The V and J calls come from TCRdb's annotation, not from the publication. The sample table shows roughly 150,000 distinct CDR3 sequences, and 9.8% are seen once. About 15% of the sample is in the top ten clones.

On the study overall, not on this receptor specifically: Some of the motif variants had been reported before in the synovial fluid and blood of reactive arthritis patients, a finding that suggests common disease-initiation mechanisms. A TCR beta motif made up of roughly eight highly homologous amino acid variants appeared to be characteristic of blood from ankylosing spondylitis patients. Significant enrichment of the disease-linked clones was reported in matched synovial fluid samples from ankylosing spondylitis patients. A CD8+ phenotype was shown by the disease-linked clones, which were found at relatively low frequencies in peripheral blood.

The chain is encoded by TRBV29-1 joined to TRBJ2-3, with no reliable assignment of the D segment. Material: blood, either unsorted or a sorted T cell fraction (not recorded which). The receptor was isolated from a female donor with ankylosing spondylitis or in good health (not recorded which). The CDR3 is CSGVSSLDTQYF. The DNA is TGCAGCGGCGTAAGCTCTTTGGATACGCAGTATTTT.